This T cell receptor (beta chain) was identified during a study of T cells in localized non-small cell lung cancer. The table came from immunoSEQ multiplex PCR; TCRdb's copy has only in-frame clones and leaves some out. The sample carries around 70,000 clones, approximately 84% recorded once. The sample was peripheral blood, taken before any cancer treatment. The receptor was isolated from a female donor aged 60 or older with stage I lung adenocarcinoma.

The CDR3 sequence is CASSLTALAADEQFF. DNA of the CDR3: TGTGCCAGCAGCTTAACTGCCCTAGCGGCGGATGAGCAGTTCTTC. The chain joins TRBV7-9 to TRBJ2-1, with 7 nucleotides matching TRBD2. The ends lost 2 bases at V and 8 bases at J; junction bases unmatched: 9. This CDR3 comprises 15 residues. Germline V lookup: CDR1 SEHNR, CDR2 FQNEAQ (reference sequence).